This T cell receptor beta chain is drawn from a study of control samples from healthy donors and cancer patients. CDR3 size: 12 residues. V gave up 6 bases and J gave up 7 bases, with 10 bases separating them. The method was immunoSEQ multiplex PCR; TCRdb's version includes in-frame clones alone and lacks a portion of them. Of approximately 150,000 clones in the sample, more than 85% were seen once. The sequence was collected from a woman in her forties in good health. J is TRBJ1-5 and V is TRBV12-3 or TRBV12-4; D remains ambiguous. The specimen was blood. Here the CDR3 reads CASRRERQPQHF. CDR3 sequence (DNA): TGTGCCAGCAGAAGAGAGCGGCAGCCCCAGCATTTT.